This T cell receptor (beta chain) was identified in a study of identical twins. This clonotype came up many times. TCRdb processed the 5' RACE reads anew with MiXCR; each CDR3 protein has one entry. The repertoire holds 250,000 or so distinct CDR3 sequences, with 6% to 8.5% as singletons. The CDR3 sequence is 14 residues long. Trimming took 1 base from V and 4 from J, leaving 9 bases between them. The same data also contributed to another study, on yellow fever vaccine responses in identical twins.

Sequences were obtained from CD8+ T cells sorted from blood. The rearrangement links TRBV12-3 or TRBV12-4 to TRBJ2-3; D is unclear. The TCR comes from a young woman in good health. The CDR3 is CASSLGHRSDTQYF. The CDR3 DNA is TGTGCCAGCAGTTTAGGACACCGCTCAGATACGCAGTATTTT.